The clone carrying this T cell receptor beta chain was detected once. What it binds is not known. V was shortened by 1 base and J by 2 bases, with 9 bases between the two germline ends. CDR1 is SEHNR, CDR2 FQNEAQ, per germline (reference sequence). This CDR3 has 14 residues. Researchers ran immunoSEQ v3.0 at survey level. Only in-frame clones appear in the TCRdb table, and some are missing; sequencing was by immunoSEQ multiplex PCR. The table has about 30,000 clones, roughly 93% seen once. The data derive from a study of long-term antiretroviral therapy in people with HIV. Study outcomes and limitations: No data on ART adherence, viral resistance or therapy changes. Compared with controls, HIV repertoires showed narrower CDR3 length ranges.

The chain uses TRBV7-9 and TRBJ2-7; D remains unclear. The starting material was unsorted PBMCs, obtained approximately 7.4 years after starting antiretroviral therapy. The receptor was isolated from a man aged 45-65 years with HIV. The CDR3 bases are TGTGCCAGCAGCTTAGGATCGGAACCCTACGAGCAGTACTTC. Amino acid sequence: CASSLGSEPYEQYF.